Each of the 8 T cell receptor beta chains below was sequenced from the same sample in a study of T-cell reconstitution after alpha-beta-depleted transplantation in children (dated by TCRdb to 2015 to 2016). The receptor library was made with PCR. Data came from an Illumina HiSeq 2500. Molecular barcoding was employed in the preparation of TCR libraries, with unique molecular identifiers being used to normalize TCRbeta repertoire quantification. TCRdb reworked the public reads: Q25 trimming with fastp, MiXCR clone assembly, productive beta chains retained. Every entry covers one CDR3 protein and lists the most common genes and DNA from its rows. A total of 140,000 to 150,000 distinct CDR3 sequences appear in this sample, 8.5% to 10% of them only once. The ten largest clones represent 15% to 20% of the sample. Reading the label with the study, this specimen's treatment or condition is: allogeneic hematopoietic cell transplantation with graft depleted of TCRalphabeta T cells and CD19 B cells.

The source was PBMCs, mostly from graft donor cells, collected 180 days after TCRalphabeta/CD19-depleted stem cell transplant. The receptor set was obtained from a female patient under 10 years old who had a stem cell transplant for congenital amegakaryocytic thrombocytopenia, so the T cells may come from the graft donor.

This clonotype has a count of ten or more. The rearrangement uses TRBV5-1 and TRBJ2-3; D remains ambiguous. The V end was cut by 0 bases, the J end by 0 bases, with 8 bases between. CDR1 SGHRS and CDR2 YFSETQ come from the germline V gene. CDR3 length: 15 amino acids. As DNA, the CDR3 is TGCGCCAGCAGCTTGGCAACGTCGAGCACAGATACGCAGTATTTT. It yields the protein CASSLATSSTDTQYF.

This clonotype was picked up many times. V and J are TRBV5-1 and TRBJ1-3, with TRBD1 identical over 7 bases. The V and J ends lost 3 bases and 4 bases, in that order; junction bases with no gene match: 7. The CDR3 totals 15 residues. Germline CDR1 and CDR2: SGHRS and YFSETQ. The CDR3 region is CASSYTGTEGNTIYF. CDR3 bases: TGCGCCAGCAGCTATACCGGGACAGAAGGAAACACCATATATTTT.

At least ten counts were recorded for this clonotype. This chain links TRBV15 with TRBJ2-5; 9 bases agree with TRBD2. Losses at the gene ends were 2 bases for V and 0 bases for J; bases not matched to a gene: 1. CDR3 length: 15 residues. CDR1 and CDR2 from the germline V gene are LNHNV and YYDKDF (reference sequence). The CDR3 loop is CATSRLAGNQETQYF. The CDR3 nucleotides read TGTGCCACCAGCAGACTAGCGGGAAACCAAGAGACCCAGTACTTC.

This clonotype was picked up many times. The chain uses TRBV28 and TRBJ2-1; possibly TRBD1 or TRBD2 for D (6 bases each). CDR1 and CDR2 (germline): MDHEN, SYDVKM. Trimming pared 5 bases from V and 5 bases from J, leaving 28 bases between. The CDR3 spans 19 residues. CDR3 region: CASSQVGGGRGRIHNEQFF. CDR3 DNA sequence: TGTGCCAGCAGTCAGGTCGGGGGAGGCAGGGGCAGAATTCACAATGAGCAGTTCTTC.

This clonotype was found many times. V usage is TRBV3-1 and J usage is TRBJ2-7; 9 bases match TRBD1. The CDR3 extends over 15 amino acids. Germline V gene data show CDR1 as LGHDT and CDR2 as YNNKEL (reference sequence). V dropped 5 bases and J dropped 4; count of bases not matched to a gene: 9. As DNA, the CDR3 is TGTGCCAGCAGCTCGATGGGACAGGGAAAGTACGAGCAGTACTTC. Protein: CASSSMGQGKYEQYF.

The table lists this clonotype with many counts. The V gene is TRBV10-3, the J gene TRBJ1-4; D unresolved. V shed 7 bases and J shed 0 bases, with 12 bases lying between them. Germline V lookup: CDR1 ENHRY, CDR2 SYGVKD. This CDR3 comprises 15 residues. CDR3 nucleotides: TGTGCCATCAAGCCCGACGATGCAACTAATGAAAAACTGTTTTTT. This translates into CAIKPDDATNEKLFF.

The chain joins TRBV5-1 to TRBJ2-3; tentatively, D is TRBD1 or TRBD2 (6 bases each). Trimming shortened V by 1 base and J by 2 bases, and 11 bases separated the two germline ends. There are 15 residues in the CDR3. Germline CDR1 SGHRS, CDR2 YFSETQ. This CDR3 reads CASSLSGGPTDTQYF. The CDR3 region has the DNA TGCGCCAGCAGCTTGTCCGGGGGCCCCACAGATACGCAGTATTTT.

The genes are TRBV7-2 and TRBJ2-7; possible D gene TRBD2, 6 bases. Germline V lookup: CDR1 SGHTA, CDR2 FQGNSA. V was clipped by 7 bases and J by 2 bases, with 18 bases between them. This CDR3 comprises 15 residues. The CDR3: CASTSPASDPYEQYF. For the CDR3, the DNA is TGTGCCAGCACCTCCCCGGCTAGCGACCCCTACGAGCAGTACTTC.